A selection of T cell receptor beta chains follows, all from one sample in a study of control samples from healthy donors and cancer patients. Method: immunoSEQ multiplex PCR; TCRdb's copy keeps in-frame clones and lacks some. The data contain fewer than 150,000 clones, roughly nine tenths of them singletons. The sequencing sample was made of blood. These receptors originate from a woman aged 18-35 years in good health. Both conserved end residues are part of each CDR3. D genes are given only for firm matches.

>-|TRBV3-1/TRBV3-2|TRBJ1-2
TGTGCCAGCAGCCAAGTATCGGGGGCCGACTTCTATGGCTACACCTTC
CASSQVSGADFYGYTF
>-|TRBV5-4|TRBJ2-1
TGTGCCAGCAGCTTCGGGGGTCCCTTTCACAATGAGCAGTTCTTC
CASSFGGPFHNEQFF
>TRBD2|TRBV11-3|TRBJ2-5
TGTGCCAGCAGCCCCTTAGGACTAGCGGGAGAGACCCAGTACTTC
CASSPLGLAGETQYF
>-|TRBV21-1|TRBJ2-7
TGTGCCAGCAGCAAATATCCAGGGTCCTACGAGCAGTACTTC
CASSKYPGSYEQYF
>-|TRBV6-6|TRBJ2-7
TGTGCCAGCAGTTACGCTTCCTACGAGCAGTACTTC
CASSYASYEQYF
>-|TRBV13|TRBJ2-3
TGTGCCAGCAGCTACACAGATACGCAGTATTTT
CASSYTDTQYF
>-|TRBV4-2|TRBJ1-2
TGTGCCAGCAGCCAAGATACACCGTGGGGTGGCTACACCTTC
CASSQDTPWGGYTF
>-|TRBV9|TRBJ2-3
TGTGCCAGCAGCGCGCGCACAGATACGCAGTATTTT
CASSARTDTQYF
>-|TRBV11-1|TRBJ1-3
TGTGCCAGCAGCTTCGAGAACTACTCTGGAAACACCATATATTTT
CASSFENYSGNTIYF
>TRBD1|TRBV5-4|TRBJ1-2
TGTGCCAGCAGCCCCAATGTCCCGGGACAGGGGGAATATGGCTACACCTTC
CASSPNVPGQGEYGYTF
>TRBD2|TRBV3-1/TRBV3-2|TRBJ2-5
TGTGCCAGCAGCCAAGAAAGACTAGCGGGAGGGGTGGGAGAGACCCAGTACTTC
CASSQERLAGGVGETQYF
>-|TRBV6-2/TRBV6-3|TRBJ2-7
TGTGCCAGCAGCCATCCCCGAGGTACCTACGAGCAGTACTTC
CASSHPRGTYEQYF
>-|TRBV28|TRBJ1-1
TGTGCCAGCAGTATATTAGGCGGCCCTGAAGCTTTCTTT
CASSILGGPEAFF